A single sample gave rise to the 3 T cell receptor beta chains below, sequenced in a study of CD8 T cells in Susac syndrome. It was with random hexamers that roughly 0.45 to 1 ug RNA was reverse transcribed. MiXCR, run by TCRdb on the immunoSEQ multiplex PCR reads, gives a single entry per CDR3 protein. The data show about 300,000 distinct CDR3 sequences, 85% seen once. The sample was CD8+ T cells from PBMCs. Source of these receptors: a human donor with multiple sclerosis.

The V and J genes are TRBV5-6 and TRBJ2-7; D uncertain. V lost 5 bases, J lost 2 bases, and 11 bases lay in between. The CDR3 runs 13 residues. From germline, CDR1 is SGHDT and CDR2 YYEEEE. CDR3 nucleotides: TGTGCCAGCAGACCAACAGAAACCTACGAGCAGTACTTC. It encodes CASRPTETYEQYF.

This chain joins TRBV16 and TRBJ2-1; 7 nucleotides agree with TRBD1. The CDR3 loop spans 16 amino acids. V dropped 1 base and J dropped 4; count of bases not matched to a gene: 7. Looked up from germline, CDR1 is KGHSY and CDR2 is FQNENV. The chain's CDR3 is CASSQFVGQLYNEQFF. The CDR3 nucleotides are TGTGCCAGCAGCCAATTTGTGGGACAGCTATACAATGAGCAGTTCTTC.

The rearrangement uses TRBV3-1 and TRBJ2-1; the D gene is possibly TRBD1 (5 bases). This CDR3 has 19 residues. Trimming took 3 bases from V and 0 from J, leaving 21 bases between them. Germline V CDR1 and CDR2: LGHDT, YNNKEL (reference sequence). CDR3 DNA: TGTGCCAGCAGCCACAAAGACCGCGCCAGGGCGAGCTCCTACAATGAGCAGTTCTTC. This translates into CASSHKDRARASSYNEQFF.